The entry that follows covers one TCR beta chain sequence. The clone's antigen remains unknown. It has no much larger one-base neighbor in the sample; base qualities were not kept. This sample was included in a study of T cells in localized non-small cell lung cancer (dated by TCRdb to the early 2020s). With respect to the entire study: Comparing tumors with uninvolved tumor-adjacent lungs, the study looked at the T cell repertoires of approximately 240 patients with early-stage NSCLC. The cohort consisted of roughly 240 treatment-naive NSCLC patients whose localized lung tumors had been resected. The mean age of the NSCLC patients was under 70 years, with 120 to 150 men and 85 to 110 women. The paper as a whole reports these results and caveats: Uninvolved tumor-adjacent lung showed the highest T cell clonality, higher than tumor, which suggests more focused antigenic responses in the uninvolved tumor-adjacent lung. Higher T cell density in blood was associated with longer overall survival, whereas higher clonality in adjacent lung was associated with shorter survival. Because the study design was exploratory, TCR variables were selected using unadjusted p-values without false-discovery rate correction. Because multi-region tumor sequencing was not performed, intratumor heterogeneity could not be ruled out. Of the top 100 tumor clones, a median of roughly 57 were detected in paired uninvolved adjacent lung; approximately 30 were also among that lung's top 100.

The immunoSEQ Assay was used to sequence TCR beta CDR3 regions from DNA. The authors' analysis ran thus. T cell density was computed as TCR beta template counts normalized to usable DNA estimated by amplifying housekeeping genes. Richness was estimated using the preseqR package, with extrapolation to 400,000 templates for PBMC samples and to 120,000 templates for tissue samples. Clonality was calculated as one minus Pielou's evenness. Differential abundance testing on productive amino-acid clonotypes, with a minimum total count of 5 and an alpha of 0.1, was used to identify tissue-enriched TCRs. The Jaccard Index and the Morisita Overlap Index were used to measure repertoire overlap between compartments. GLIPH grouped TCR beta CDR3s together with public tetramer-defined viral CDR3s, and a viral motif had to include at least three viral sequences and also show V-gene enrichment. What TCRdb holds here is the immuneACCESS table cut down to in-frame rearrangements. Part of the clones is not present; checked against another copy, under half of the missing clones reflect an unresolved V gene, and the others are unexplained. V and J calls and clone size follow that table, whereas D and trimming were derived from the DNA. Counted in this sample were around 70,000 clones; roughly 84% of them appeared once. The biggest ten clones account for 1.3% of the sample.

CDR1 and CDR2, looked up from the germline V gene, are SGHDT and YYEEEE. V and J are truncated by 1 base and 0 bases respectively, leaving an intervening sequence of 8 bases. The CDR3 covers 14 residues, taking in both the cysteine and the phenylalanine. The only DNA kept is the CDR3, 42 bases in frame from the first base. At diagnosis, tumor, uninvolved tumor-adjacent lung and peripheral blood were collected and then preserved as a mix of FFPE and fresh-frozen material. For TCR repertoire profiling, the blood samples were analyzed as peripheral blood mononuclear cells. Source: peripheral blood, taken before any cancer treatment. The sequence was collected from a female donor older than 55 with stage I lung adenocarcinoma. The chain was built from TRBV5-6 and TRBJ2-7, with no confidently assigned D gene. The CDR3 region reads CASSLWALSYEQYF. The sequenced DNA is TGTGCCAGCAGCTTGTGGGCCCTCTCCTACGAGCAGTACTTC.